Following are 2 T cell receptor beta chains from one sample sequenced in a study of blood T cells in healthy people across ages. A sample-barcoded 5' primer and a J-beta primer mix were used in a second PCR of about 7 to 12 cycles. Via MiXCR, TCRdb re-called the 5' RACE reads, giving one row per CDR3 protein. Altogether approximately 900,000 distinct CDR3 sequences are present, just under 30% being singletons, with the ten largest covering about 10%. This sample also appeared in a second study, on T cells of mothers and their children.

The sequenced material came from blood. The receptors were gathered from a woman between 40 and 55 years old in good health.

With regard to this clonotype: A read error may be the cause here, since a much bigger clone is one base away. The CDR3 nucleotides are TGCAGTGCTGGTGACGGGGGGACTAGCGGGGCCGGTAGCACAGATACGCAGTATTTT. It encodes CSAGDGGTSGAGSTDTQYF. V and J are TRBV20-1 and TRBJ2-3; TRBD2 matches at 13 bases. V shed 5 bases and J 0 bases; nucleotides not matched to a gene: 14. The CDR3 totals 19 residues. Germline V gene data show CDR1 as DFQATT and CDR2 as SNEGSKA (reference sequence).

The genes are TRBV15 and TRBJ2-4; 10 positions agree with TRBD2. The CDR3 has 17 amino acids. With 5 bases clipped from V and 13 bases from J, the junction kept 20 bases outside the gene matches. Germline assignment: CDR1 LNHNV and CDR2 YYDKDF (reference sequence). CDR3 sequence: CATSPGRSGGAYNEQYF. CDR3 coding DNA: TGTGCCACCAGCCCCGGGAGGAGCGGGGGGGCCTACAATGAGCAGTACTTC.